These 23 T cell receptor beta chains came from one sample sequenced in a study of T-cell reconstitution after alpha-beta-depleted transplantation in children (dated by TCRdb to 2016 to 2017). The sample's treatment or condition label, decoded: allogeneic hematopoietic cell transplantation with graft depleted of TCRalphabeta T cells and CD19 B cells. The library relied on PCR. Sequencing used an Illumina HiSeq 2500. Molecular barcoding was employed in the preparation of TCR libraries, with unique molecular identifiers being used to normalize TCRbeta repertoire quantification. In-frame beta chains were kept once TCRdb had trimmed the public reads at Q25 with fastp and called clones with MiXCR. A single entry per CDR3 protein holds the most common genes and DNA from its merged rows. The sample profile shows under 70,000 distinct CDR3 sequences; approximately 10% of them were found once. Around 13% of the sample is in the top ten clones.

The sequencing used PBMCs, collected before TCRalphabeta/CD19-depleted stem cell transplant. Receptors were obtained from a boy between 10 and 17 years old with acute myeloid leukemia, due to receive a stem cell transplant.

This clonotype was counted at least ten times. The J gene is TRBJ2-3, the V gene TRBV11-2; 14 positions match TRBD2. The ends lost 5 bases at V and 3 bases at J; junction bases unmatched: 10. The germline gives CDR1 SGHAT, CDR2 FQNNGV. The CDR3 spans 18 residues. CDR3 in DNA: TGTGCCAGCAGCCTCCTTAGACTAGCGGGAGGGTTGACAGATACGCAGTATTTT. This encodes CASSLLRLAGGLTDTQYF.

Note on this clonotype: This may arise from a read error, as a much more abundant clone is one base away. This chain links TRBV11-2 with TRBJ2-5, with TRBD2 matching 8 bases. CDR1 is SGHAT, CDR2 FQNNGV, per germline. This CDR3 spans 15 amino acids. J gave up 4 bases and V 1 base, and 5 bases lay outside the gene matches. The CDR3 DNA reads as TGTGCCAGCAGCTTAGTGACTAGCGTAGGAGAGACCCAGTACTTC. Translation gives CASSLVTSVGETQYF.

Many counts were recorded for this clonotype. The J gene is TRBJ2-1, the V gene TRBV12-3 or TRBV12-4; 10 bases agree with TRBD1. J lost 5 bases, V lost 6 bases, and 10 bases had no gene match. This CDR3 has 16 amino acids. The DNA for the CDR3 is TGTGCCAGCAGCCGTACCGGGACAGGGGTGGACAATGAGCAGTTCTTC. Translation gives CASSRTGTGVDNEQFF.

This clonotype showed up many times. The chain employs TRBV28 and TRBJ2-7; a possible D gene is TRBD2 (6 bases). CDR1 is MDHEN and CDR2 is SYDVKM in the germline V gene. The CDR3 is 14 residues long. The germline V and J ends were trimmed by 8 bases and 2 bases, with 16 bases remaining between them. The CDR3 loop is CASPGREITYEQYF. The CDR3 coding sequence is TGTGCCAGCCCTGGGCGGGAAATAACCTACGAGCAGTACTTC.

There are many counts of this clonotype. V usage is TRBV5-6 and J usage is TRBJ1-3; the match to TRBD1 covers 9 bases. The CDR3 has 17 residues. Germline lookup yields CDR1 SGHDT and CDR2 YYEEEE. The V segment lost 6 bases and the J segment 4 bases; nucleotides outside the gene matches: 14. CDR3 sequence: CASTIDRGQGSGNTIYF. CDR3 nucleotides: TGTGCCAGCACCATCGATCGGGGACAGGGCTCAGGAAACACCATATATTTT.

Many counts were recorded for this clonotype. The chain combines TRBV5-1 with TRBJ1-1; weak D call: TRBD1 (5 bases). The CDR3 has 14 amino acids. Germline CDR1 SGHRS, CDR2 YFSETQ. V dropped 3 bases and J dropped 0 bases, with 9 bases sitting between them. The CDR3 bases are TGCGCCAGCAGCTGGGACCACATGAACACTGAAGCTTTCTTT. This translates into CASSWDHMNTEAFF.

This clonotype was picked up a small number of times. CDR3 DNA sequence: TGTGCCAGCAGCTTTAGAGGGGCCCAGCATTTT. Its translation: CASSFRGAQHF. The chain has TRBV7-2 and TRBJ1-5, with D perhaps TRBD1 (5 bases). Germline-derived CDR1 and CDR2 are SGHTA and FQGNSA. The CDR3 is made up of 11 amino acids. Trimming stripped 3 bases from V and 11 bases from J, with 8 bases between.

This clonotype was counted at least ten times. This chain joins TRBV28 and TRBJ2-1; TRBD2 matches at 8 bases. Germline trimming cut 5 bases from V and 3 bases from J; bases unmatched to any gene: 9. The CDR3 sequence is 16 residues long. Germline V gene data show CDR1 as MDHEN and CDR2 as SYDVKM. CDR3 sequence: CASSPDRRGGYNEQFF. The CDR3 coding sequence is TGTGCCAGCAGTCCCGATCGCCGGGGGGGCTACAATGAGCAGTTCTTC.

This clonotype occurred many times. The chain employs TRBV4-2 and TRBJ2-1; tentative D call: TRBD2 (7 bases). Trimming took 4 bases from V and 8 from J, leaving 21 bases between them. Germline V gene lookup returns CDR1 LGHNA and CDR2 YNFKEQ. CDR3 length: 16 residues. The DNA of the CDR3 is TGTGCCAGCAGCCTCCCCCTCGAGGGGGGGAGCCATGAGCAGTTCTTC. As protein: CASSLPLEGGSHEQFF.

The V gene is TRBV7-2, the J gene TRBJ2-1; 11 nucleotides match TRBD2. The CDR3 covers 16 residues. The trim removed 5 bases at V and 2 bases at J, leaving 5 bases unmatched. Germline loops: CDR1 SGHTA, CDR2 FQGNSA. In DNA form, the CDR3 reads TGTGCCAGCAGCGGGGGACTAGCGGCCGCCTACAATGAGCAGTTCTTC. Protein product: CASSGGLAAAYNEQFF. Full variable domain (missing parts from reference TRBV7-2 and TRBJ2-1): GAGVSQSPSNKVTEKGKDVELRCDPISGHTALYWYRQSLGQGLEFLIYFQGNSAPDKSGLPSDRFSAERTGGSVSTLTIQRTQQEDSAVYLCASSGGLAAAYNEQFFGPGTRLTVL.

A remark on this clonotype: Possible read error: a much larger clone is one base away. The chain joins TRBV20-1 to TRBJ2-3; TRBD2 agrees at 7 bases. This CDR3 comprises 16 residues. Germline trimming cut 2 bases from V and 1 base from J; bases unmatched to any gene: 9. Germline V gene data show CDR1 as DFQATT and CDR2 as SNEGSKA (reference sequence). DNA of the CDR3: TGCAGTGCTAGATTTTGTTGGGGGGGAGGCACAGATACGCAGTATTTT. It translates to CSARFCWGGGTDTQYF.

This clonotype was detected many times. The chain combines TRBV20-1 with TRBJ1-2, with D hard to call. CDR3 length: 12 amino acids. V was shortened by 3 bases and J by 8 bases, with 13 bases between the two germline ends. From germline, CDR1 is DFQATT and CDR2 SNEGSKA (reference sequence). In DNA, the CDR3 is TGCAGTGCTAGTCGGAGGGAGAAGGGCTACACCTTC. Protein sequence: CSASRREKGYTF.

The chain recombines TRBV20-1 with TRBJ2-5; the D gene is possibly TRBD1 (5 bases). Between the trimmed V and J ends, which lost 6 bases and 4 bases, there was a span of 18 bases. The CDR3 consists of 14 residues. Germline lookup yields CDR1 DFQATT and CDR2 SNEGSKA (reference sequence). The CDR3 loop reads CSARRFVGRETQYF. CDR3 sequence (DNA): TGCAGTGCCCGTCGTTTTGTGGGGCGAGAGACCCAGTACTTC.

This clonotype was recorded at least ten times. The V call is TRBV12-3 or TRBV12-4, the J call TRBJ2-3; D remains unclear. The length of the CDR3 is 15 residues. V lost 2 bases to trimming and J lost 4 bases, with 13 bases between them. CDR3 amino acids: CASSLFRAPPDTQYF. The CDR3 DNA follows: TGTGCCAGCAGTTTATTCCGGGCCCCCCCAGATACGCAGTATTTT.

This clonotype showed up many times. The V gene is TRBV12-3 or TRBV12-4, the J gene TRBJ2-3; D is unresolved. The CDR3 loop spans 12 amino acids. Trimming shortened V by 1 base and J by 2 bases, and 1 base separated the two germline ends. Here the CDR3 DNA reads TGTGCCAGCAGTTTAGTCACAGATACGCAGTATTTT. Encoded protein: CASSLVTDTQYF.

This clonotype was counted at least ten times. The CDR3 region has the DNA TGTGCCAGCTCACCTTGGGACAGGGGCCTCCAAGAGACCCAGTACTTC. Protein: CASSPWDRGLQETQYF. The chain has TRBV18 and TRBJ2-5; 10 nucleotides agree with TRBD1. The J segment lost 1 base and the V segment lost 3 bases, leaving 5 bases of the junction unmatched. The CDR3 covers 16 residues. CDR1 is KGHSH and CDR2 is LQKENI in the germline V gene.

This clonotype was seen a handful of times. V is TRBV12-3 or TRBV12-4 and J is TRBJ1-1; TRBD1 matches 8 bases. This CDR3 is 14 amino acids long. Trimming took 6 bases from V and 3 from J; bases not matched to a gene: 6. The CDR3 nucleotides read TGTGCCAGCAGCAACGGACAGGGACACACTGAAGCTTTCTTT. This sequence encodes CASSNGQGHTEAFF.

CDR3 region: CASSLDSKGDTQYF. Written as DNA, the CDR3 is TGTGCCAGCAGTTTGGACAGCAAGGGCGATACGCAGTATTTT. This sequence joins TRBV28 and TRBJ2-3, with TRBD1 as a possible D gene (6 bases). This CDR3 has 14 amino acids. Germline lookup yields CDR1 MDHEN and CDR2 SYDVKM. The V and J ends lost 3 bases and 6 bases respectively, with 13 bases between them.

This clonotype was recorded many times. The V and J genes are TRBV12-3 or TRBV12-4 and TRBJ1-4; 9 bases are shared with TRBD1. The V gene end was trimmed by 5 bases and the J gene end by 8 bases; junction bases not matched to a gene: 9. There are 15 residues in the CDR3. CDR3 nucleotide sequence: TGTGCCAGCAGTCCACCGGGACAGGGTAAAGAAAAACTGTTTTTT. Protein sequence: CASSPPGQGKEKLFF.

This clonotype was seen at least ten times. The CDR3 here is CASSQELAGVAGANVLTF. Here the CDR3 DNA reads TGTGCCAGCAGCCAAGAACTAGCGGGAGTCGCAGGGGCCAACGTCCTGACTTTC. This chain joins TRBV4-2 and TRBJ2-6, with 11 bases identical to TRBD2. The CDR3 covers 18 residues. CDR1 LGHNA and CDR2 YNFKEQ come from the germline V gene. Trimming removed 0 bases from V and 4 bases from J; junction bases left unmatched: 5.

This clonotype was detected many times. The chain joins TRBV15 to TRBJ2-1; D is perhaps TRBD1 (5 bases). This CDR3 has 11 amino acids. V was cut by 6 bases and J by 8 bases, with 8 bases left in between. In germline, CDR1 is LNHNV, CDR2 YYDKDF (reference sequence). The CDR3 sequence is CATRSGYEQFF. DNA of the CDR3: TGTGCCACCAGGTCAGGGTATGAGCAGTTCTTC.

This clonotype was observed a few times. The chain carries TRBV27 and TRBJ2-1, with D uncertain. CDR3 size: 13 residues. The germline V gene has CDR1 MNHEY and CDR2 SMNVEV (reference sequence). V was cut by 3 bases and J by 6 bases, with 9 bases left in between. CDR3 bases: TGTGCCAGCAGTTTCGTACTGGGCAATGAGCAGTTCTTC. This sequence encodes CASSFVLGNEQFF.

This clonotype was seen ten or more times. This chain uses TRBV9 with TRBJ2-7; TRBD1 matches at 9 bases. With V trimmed by 2 bases and J by 1 base, 4 bases remained unmatched. The CDR3 runs 15 residues. Germline lookup yields CDR1 SGDLS and CDR2 YYNGEE. CDR3 nucleotides: TGTGCCAGCAGCGTCTCCGGGACAGGGTCCTACGAGCAGTACTTC. This codes for CASSVSGTGSYEQYF.